This T cell receptor beta chain was captured in a study of T cell repertoires in cytomegalovirus infection. Across the whole study: It can be stated that public TCR beta signatures indicated CMV infection as well as a matching HLA type. The study, taken as a whole, reports: Pooled public TCR beta family frequency picked out CMV carriers with the relevant HLA. Ex vivo responses were dominated by HLA-C-restricted CMV-specific TCR beta clonotypes.

The CDR3 consists of 14 residues. V lost 0 bases and J lost 8; bases outside the gene matches: 3. MiXCR, run by TCRdb on the reads, gives a single entry per CDR3 protein. The sample consists of approximately 750,000 distinct CDR3 sequences, 35% to 45% of them appearing once. This clonotype was detected only a few times. Its antigen is still unknown. The source is a human donor in good health (CMV status not recorded). Some clones in this sample may be carry-over from other donors' samples. The chain carries TRBV12-3 or TRBV12-4 and TRBJ2-1, with 8 bases fitting TRBD2. What was sequenced was PBMCs. DNA of the CDR3: TGTGCCAGCAGTTTAGCGGGAGCGGGGGATGAGCAGTTCTTC. Translating it yields CASSLAGAGDEQFF.